Shown below are 11 T cell receptor beta chains from a single sample sequenced in a study of cytomegalovirus exposure and HLA in healthy donors. PCR used 60 Vbeta primers and 13 Jbeta primers. The repertoire was sequenced with immunoSEQ multiplex PCR; TCRdb's copy has only in-frame clones and lacks some. Of more than 85,000 clones in the sample, 79% were seen once. Sequencing was done on a sample of PBMCs. The receptors originated from a female donor in good health and CMV-seropositive.

The table lists this clone with a few counts. The chain links TRBV25-1 to TRBJ2-7; 11 nucleotides match TRBD1. CDR3 length equals 14 residues. After removal of 8 bases from V and 2 bases from J, the junction contained 5 bases not matched to a gene. Germline assignment: CDR1 MGHDK and CDR2 SYGVNS. The CDR3: CASRDRGFPYEQYF. Written as DNA, the CDR3 is TGTGCCAGCCGGGACAGGGGGTTCCCCTACGAGCAGTACTTC.

The J gene is TRBJ2-7, the V gene TRBV19; tentative D call: TRBD1 (6 bases). The CDR3 is 15 residues long. V was cut by 5 bases and J by 1 base, with 15 bases left in between. CDR1 is LNHDA and CDR2 is SQIVND in the germline V gene (reference sequence). CDR3 residues: CASSPNRQVSYEQYF. The CDR3 nucleotides read TGTGCCAGTAGTCCTAACCGACAGGTTTCCTACGAGCAGTACTTC.

The chain combines TRBV5-1 with TRBJ2-1, with TRBD2 matching over 8 bases. The ends lost 1 base at V and 8 bases at J; junction bases unmatched: 11. The CDR3 is made up of 16 amino acids. CDR1 is SGHRS, CDR2 YFSETQ, per germline. Written as DNA, the CDR3 is TGCGCCAGCAGCTTGAGGGAAGAGCGGGAGTTAGATGAGCAGTTCTTC. This sequence encodes CASSLREERELDEQFF.

This chain connects TRBV6-5 to TRBJ2-1; 11 bases match TRBD2. CDR3 length: 13 residues. Germline V gives CDR1 MNHEY, CDR2 SVGAGI. V dropped 4 bases and J dropped 7; count of bases not matched to a gene: 0. CDR3 DNA sequence: TGTGCCAGCAGTTGGACTAGCGGGAATGAGCAGTTCTTC. Protein product: CASSWTSGNEQFF.

The sample holds a few counts of this clone. The chain couples TRBV13 to TRBJ1-2, with D possibly being TRBD1 (6 bases). The CDR3 runs 15 residues. Trimming pared 0 bases from V and 6 bases from J, leaving 14 bases between. Germline loops: CDR1 PRHDT, CDR2 FYEKMQ (reference sequence). The CDR3 DNA is TGTGCCAGCAGCTTAGGCGTGGGGGCAGGGGATGGCTACACCTTC. Translated, it gives CASSLGVGAGDGYTF.

The chain couples TRBV5-4 to TRBJ2-1; 15 bases line up with TRBD2. Trimming removed 0 bases from V and 4 bases from J; junction bases left unmatched: 2. This CDR3 is 17 amino acids long. Germline lookup yields CDR1 SGHNT and CDR2 YYREEE (reference sequence). The CDR3 sequence: CASSLGTSGRGYNEQFF. The CDR3 nucleotides are TGTGCCAGCAGCTTGGGGACTAGCGGGAGGGGATACAATGAGCAGTTCTTC.

The rearrangement uses TRBV5-1 and TRBJ2-1; 11 positions agree with TRBD2. In germline, CDR1 is SGHRS, CDR2 YFSETQ. J gave up 4 bases and V 4 bases, and 4 bases lay outside the gene matches. The CDR3 runs to 15 residues. CDR3 residues: CASSTTSGGYNEQFF. CDR3 nucleotides: TGCGCCAGCAGCACTACTAGCGGGGGATACAATGAGCAGTTCTTC.

The chain uses TRBV6-1 and TRBJ2-2, with D hard to call. The CDR3 has 14 amino acids. Germline lookup yields CDR1 MNHNS and CDR2 SASEGT. V lost 2 bases, J lost 0 bases, and 4 bases lay in between. CDR3 sequence reads: CASSELPNTGELFF. The CDR3 bases are TGTGCCAGCAGTGAACTACCGAACACCGGGGAGCTGTTTTTT.

In DNA form, the CDR3 reads TGTGCCAGCAGCCCCCAAGGGGTCGGAAATACGCAGTATTTT. Its protein is CASSPQGVGNTQYF. V is TRBV9 and J is TRBJ2-3; TRBD1 is a possible D gene (5 bases). The CDR3 runs to 14 residues. CDR1 and CDR2 (germline): SGDLS, YYNGEE. Between the trimmed V and J ends, which lost 4 bases and 7 bases, there was a span of 16 bases.

J is TRBJ1-3 and V is TRBV4-1, with 10 bases matching TRBD1. V shed 4 bases and J 3 bases; nucleotides not matched to a gene: 9. CDR1 and CDR2 (germline): MGHRA, YSYEKL. CDR3 length: 17 amino acids. CDR3 in DNA: TGCGCCAGCAGCCCGCCGGGACAGGGGAGCGATGGAAACACCATATATTTT. Translating it yields CASSPPGQGSDGNTIYF.

This rearrangement joins TRBV28 to TRBJ1-4; 8 bases line up with TRBD1. The CDR3 has 15 amino acids. Germline CDR1 MDHEN, CDR2 SYDVKM. V lost 5 bases to trimming and J lost 8 bases; unmatched junction nucleotides: 10. CDR3 sequence: CASSIFGTGREKLFF. In DNA, the CDR3 is TGTGCCAGCAGTATTTTTGGGACAGGCAGAGAAAAACTGTTTTTT.